This TCR beta chain was captured by sequencing in a study of CD8 T cells in ankylosing spondylitis. Overall study findings and caveats: CD8+ by phenotype, disease-linked clones were relatively rare in peripheral blood. The study identified a TCR beta motif of 7 or 8 highly homologous variants that appeared characteristic of ankylosing spondylitis blood.

Germline assignment: CDR1 SGHTA and CDR2 FQGNSA. The length of the CDR3 is 16 residues. With 0 bases clipped from V and 7 bases from J, the junction kept 6 bases outside the gene matches. MiXCR was run by TCRdb on the 5' RACE reads, yielding one entry per CDR3 protein. The sample lists hundreds of thousands of distinct CDR3 sequences, more than 9.5% occurring once. In its sample, this clonotype was seen many times. Its antigen remains unidentified. The sequence was collected from a male donor with ankylosing spondylitis. This chain joins TRBV7-2 and TRBJ1-6; 7 nucleotides align to TRBD1. The sample taken for sequencing was blood, either unsorted or a sorted T cell fraction (not recorded which). In DNA form, the CDR3 reads TGTGCCAGCAGCTTAGCGTACAGGGGAGGCAATTCACCCCTCCACTTT. This sequence encodes CASSLAYRGGNSPLHF. Together with reference TRBV7-2 and TRBJ1-6, the CDR3 gives the full variable domain: GAGVSQSPSNKVTEKGKDVELRCDPISGHTALYWYRQSLGQGLEFLIYFQGNSAPDKSGLPSDRFSAERTGGSVSTLTIQRTQQEDSAVYLCASSLAYRGGNSPLHFGNGTRLTVT.